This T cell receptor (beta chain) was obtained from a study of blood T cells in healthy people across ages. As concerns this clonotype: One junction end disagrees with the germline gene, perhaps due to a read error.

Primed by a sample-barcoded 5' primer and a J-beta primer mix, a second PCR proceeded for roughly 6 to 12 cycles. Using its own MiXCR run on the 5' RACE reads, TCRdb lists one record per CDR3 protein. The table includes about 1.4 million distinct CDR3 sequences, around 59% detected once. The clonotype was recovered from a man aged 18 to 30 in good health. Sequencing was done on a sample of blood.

The CDR3, as DNA: TGTGCCAGCAGCCGACACCCGGGACAGGGAGTCTCTGGGGCCAACGTTCTGACTTTC. Translated, it gives CASSRHPGQGVSGANVLTF. This sequence joins TRBV7-9 and TRBJ2-6; 9 bases are shared with TRBD1. CDR3 size: 19 residues. In germline, CDR1 is SEHNR, CDR2 FQNEAQ (reference sequence).